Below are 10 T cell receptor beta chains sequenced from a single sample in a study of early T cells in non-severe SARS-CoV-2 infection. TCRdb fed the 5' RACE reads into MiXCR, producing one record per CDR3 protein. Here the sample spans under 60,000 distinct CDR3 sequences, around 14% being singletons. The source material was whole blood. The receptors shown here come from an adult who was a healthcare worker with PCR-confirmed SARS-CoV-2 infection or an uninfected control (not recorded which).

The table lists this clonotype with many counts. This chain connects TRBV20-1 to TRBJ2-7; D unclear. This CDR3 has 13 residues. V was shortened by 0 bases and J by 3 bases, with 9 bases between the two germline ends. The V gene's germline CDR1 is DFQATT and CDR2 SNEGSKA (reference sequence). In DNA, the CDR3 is TGCAGTGCTAGAGATAGTTGGCGCTACGAGCAGTACTTC. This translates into CSARDSWRYEQYF.

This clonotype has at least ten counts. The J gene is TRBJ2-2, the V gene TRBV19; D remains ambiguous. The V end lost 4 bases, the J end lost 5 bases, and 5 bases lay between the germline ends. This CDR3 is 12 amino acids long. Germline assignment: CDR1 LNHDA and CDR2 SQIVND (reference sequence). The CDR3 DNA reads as TGTGCCAGTAGTACCCGAACCGGGGAGCTGTTTTTT. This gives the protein CASSTRTGELFF.

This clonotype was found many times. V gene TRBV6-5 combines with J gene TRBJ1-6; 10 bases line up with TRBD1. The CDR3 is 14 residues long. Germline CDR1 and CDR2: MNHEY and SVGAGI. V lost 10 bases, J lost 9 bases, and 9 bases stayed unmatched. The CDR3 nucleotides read TGTGCCATAGCTCCGGGACAGGGGACTTCACCCCTCCACTTT. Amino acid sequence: CAIAPGQGTSPLHF.

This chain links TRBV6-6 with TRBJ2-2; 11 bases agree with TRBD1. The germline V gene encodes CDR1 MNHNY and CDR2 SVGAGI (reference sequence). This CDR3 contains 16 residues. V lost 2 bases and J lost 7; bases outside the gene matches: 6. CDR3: CASSYHGQGAGGELFF. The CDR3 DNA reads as TGTGCCAGCAGTTACCACGGACAGGGGGCGGGCGGGGAGCTGTTTTTT.

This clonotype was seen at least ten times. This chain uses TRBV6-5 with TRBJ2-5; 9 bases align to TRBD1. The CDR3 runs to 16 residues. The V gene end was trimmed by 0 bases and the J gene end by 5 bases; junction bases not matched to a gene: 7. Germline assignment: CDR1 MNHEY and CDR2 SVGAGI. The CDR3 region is CASSYSGTGFYETQYF. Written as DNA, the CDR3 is TGTGCCAGCAGTTACTCGGGGACAGGGTTTTATGAGACCCAGTACTTC.

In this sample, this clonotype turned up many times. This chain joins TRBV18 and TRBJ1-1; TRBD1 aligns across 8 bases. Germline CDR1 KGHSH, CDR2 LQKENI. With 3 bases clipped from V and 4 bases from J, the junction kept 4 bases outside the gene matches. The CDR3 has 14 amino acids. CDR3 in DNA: TGTGCCAGCTCACCCAGGGGGCTGGGCACTGAAGCTTTCTTT. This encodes CASSPRGLGTEAFF.

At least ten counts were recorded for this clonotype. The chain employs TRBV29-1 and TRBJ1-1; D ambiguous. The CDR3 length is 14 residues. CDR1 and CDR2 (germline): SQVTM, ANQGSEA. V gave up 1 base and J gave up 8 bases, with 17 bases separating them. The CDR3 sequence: CSVEAAGPGREAFF. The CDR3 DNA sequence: TGCAGCGTTGAAGCCGCCGGGCCCGGGAGGGAAGCTTTCTTT.

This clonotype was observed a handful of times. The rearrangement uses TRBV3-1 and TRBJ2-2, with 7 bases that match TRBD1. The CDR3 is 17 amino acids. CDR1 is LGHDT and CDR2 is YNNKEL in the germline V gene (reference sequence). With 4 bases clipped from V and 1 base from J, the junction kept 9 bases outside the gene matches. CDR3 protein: CASSPWTGSRNTGELFF. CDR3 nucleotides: TGTGCCAGCAGCCCTTGGACAGGCTCAAGGAACACCGGGGAGCTGTTTTTT.

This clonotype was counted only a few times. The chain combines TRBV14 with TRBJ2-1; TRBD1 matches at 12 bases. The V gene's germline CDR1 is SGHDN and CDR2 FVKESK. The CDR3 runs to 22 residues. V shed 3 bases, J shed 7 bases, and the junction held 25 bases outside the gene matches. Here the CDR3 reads CASSHGTGGILAGRSRTNEQFF. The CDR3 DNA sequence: TGTGCCAGCAGCCATGGGACAGGGGGCATTCTAGCGGGGAGGTCTCGGACGAATGAGCAGTTCTTC. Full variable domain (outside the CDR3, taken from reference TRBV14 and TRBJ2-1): EAGVTQFPSHSVIEKGQTVTLRCDPISGHDNLYWYRRVMGKEIKFLLHFVKESKQDESGMPNNRFLAERTGGTYSTLKVQPAELEDSGVYFCASSHGTGGILAGRSRTNEQFFGPGTRLTVL.

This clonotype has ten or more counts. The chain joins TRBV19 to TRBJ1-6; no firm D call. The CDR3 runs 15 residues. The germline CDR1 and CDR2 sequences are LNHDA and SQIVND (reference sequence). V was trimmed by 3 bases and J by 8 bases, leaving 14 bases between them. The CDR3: CASSISGITDSPLHF. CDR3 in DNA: TGTGCCAGTAGTATTTCGGGAATAACGGATTCACCCCTCCACTTT.